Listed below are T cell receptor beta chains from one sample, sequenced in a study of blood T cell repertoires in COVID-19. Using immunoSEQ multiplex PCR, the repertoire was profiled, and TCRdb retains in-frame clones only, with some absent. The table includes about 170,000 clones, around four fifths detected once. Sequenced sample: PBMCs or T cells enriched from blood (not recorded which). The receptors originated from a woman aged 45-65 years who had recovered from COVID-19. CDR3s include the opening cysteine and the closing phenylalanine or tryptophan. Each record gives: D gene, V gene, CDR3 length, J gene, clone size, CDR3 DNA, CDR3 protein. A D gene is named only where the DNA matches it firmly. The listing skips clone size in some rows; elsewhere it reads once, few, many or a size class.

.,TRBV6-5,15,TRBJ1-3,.,TGTGCCAGCAGTTACTCGGAGGCCTCTGGAAACACCATATATTTT,CASSYSEASGNTIYF
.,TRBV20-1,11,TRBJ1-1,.,TGCAGTGCTGAAGGGCCTAGCGGCGCTTTCTTT,CSAEGPSGAFF
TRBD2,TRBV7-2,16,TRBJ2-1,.,TGTGCCAGCAGCTCGGGGGGGCAGAACTCCTACAATGAGCAGTTCTTC,CASSSGGQNSYNEQFF
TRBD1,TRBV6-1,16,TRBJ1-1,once,TGTGCCAGCAGTGACGACAGGGTCCTCAATCCCCCTGGGGCTTTCTTT,CASSDDRVLNPPGAFF
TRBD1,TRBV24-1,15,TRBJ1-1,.,TGTGCCACCAGTGACTCCCGGACAGGGAGAACTGAAGCTTTCTTT,CATSDSRTGRTEAFF
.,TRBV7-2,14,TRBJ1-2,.,TGTGCCAGCACTCTCAACAGAGAAAACTATGGCTACACCTTC,CASTLNRENYGYTF
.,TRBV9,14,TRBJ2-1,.,TGTGCCAGCAGCGTTGGCTTCACAGGCGATGAGCAGTTCTTC,CASSVGFTGDEQFF
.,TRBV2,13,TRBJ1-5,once,TGTGCCAGCAGTGCTGGAGTTTCACAGCCCCAGCATTTT,CASSAGVSQPQHF
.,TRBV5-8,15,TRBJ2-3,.,TGTGCCAGCAGCTTGGCCTATGGAGGTACAGATACGCAGTATTTT,CASSLAYGGTDTQYF
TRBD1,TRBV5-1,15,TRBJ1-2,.,TGCGCCAGCAGCCCCGGACAGGGGTCACACTATGGCTACACCTTC,CASSPGQGSHYGYTF
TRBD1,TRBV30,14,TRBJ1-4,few,TGTGCCTGGAGTGCCCAGGGGGCGCGTGAAAAACTGTTTTTT,CAWSAQGAREKLFF
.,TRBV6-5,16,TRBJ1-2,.,TGTGCCAGCAGTTACTCTGCGGGGGGCTCGAGCTATGGCTACACCTTC,CASSYSAGGSSYGYTF
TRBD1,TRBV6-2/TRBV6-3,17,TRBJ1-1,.,TGTGCCAGCAGTTACCGGACAGGGGCCGATAGGAACACTGAAGCTTTCTTT,CASSYRTGADRNTEAFF
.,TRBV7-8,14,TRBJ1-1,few,TGTGCCAGCAGCTCACGACAGGAGGGGGGGAAAGCTTTCTTT,CASSSRQEGGKAFF
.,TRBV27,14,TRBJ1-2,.,TGTGCCAGCAGGCCCGGGGGGACCGCACCGGGCTACACCTTC,CASRPGGTAPGYTF
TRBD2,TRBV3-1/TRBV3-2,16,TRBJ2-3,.,TGTGCCAGCAGCACTTACGGATCGCGGGGGGCAGATACGCAGTATTTT,CASSTYGSRGADTQYF
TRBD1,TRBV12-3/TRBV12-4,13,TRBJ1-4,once,TGTGCCAGCACCGACAGGGAGAATGAAAAACTGTTTTTT,CASTDRENEKLFF
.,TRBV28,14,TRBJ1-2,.,TGTGCCAGCTCCCTGTATCTCGGGATGCGGGGCTACACCTTC,CASSLYLGMRGYTF
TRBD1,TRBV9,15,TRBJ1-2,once,TGTGCCAGCAGCGTAGGGCTGGGGACAGCGAATGGCTACACCTTC,CASSVGLGTANGYTF
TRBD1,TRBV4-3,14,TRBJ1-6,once,TGCGCCAGCAGTCAGGACAGGGGGCATTCACCCCTCCACTTT,CASSQDRGHSPLHF
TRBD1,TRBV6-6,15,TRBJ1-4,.,TGTGCCAGCAGTCACTCCGGGACAGGACCCGAAAAACTGTTTTTT,CASSHSGTGPEKLFF
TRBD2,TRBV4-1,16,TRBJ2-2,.,TGCGCCAGCAGCCCCTTAACGGGAGGGAACACCGGGGAGCTGTTTTTT,CASSPLTGGNTGELFF
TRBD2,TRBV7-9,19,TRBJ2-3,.,TGTGCCAGCAGCTTATGGACTAGCGGGAAAGCCCCTAGCACAGATACGCAGTATTTT,CASSLWTSGKAPSTDTQYF
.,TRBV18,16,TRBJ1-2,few,TGTGCCAGCTCACCATCAGGACAGCCGGGGAGCTATGGCTACACCTTC,CASSPSGQPGSYGYTF
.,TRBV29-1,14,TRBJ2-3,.,TGCAGCGTTGCCCTGACTAGTCCGACGGATACGCAGTATTTT,CSVALTSPTDTQYF
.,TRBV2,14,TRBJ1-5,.,TGTGCCAGCAGTGAAACAGGTAGAAATCAGCCCCAGCATTTT,CASSETGRNQPQHF
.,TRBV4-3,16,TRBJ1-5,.,TGCGCCAGCAGCCAACCGGGGGGGAAAGGGTATCAGCCCCAGCATTTT,CASSQPGGKGYQPQHF
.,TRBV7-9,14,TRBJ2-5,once,TGTGCCAGCAGCTTAGCGGGAGCGACTAAGACCCAGTACTTC,CASSLAGATKTQYF
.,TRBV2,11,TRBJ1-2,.,TGTGCCAGCAGTTTCAGGGGTGGCTACACCTTC,CASSFRGGYTF
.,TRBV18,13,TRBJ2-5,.,TGTGCCAGCTCATCTAAACCCGATGGGACCCAGTACTTC,CASSSKPDGTQYF
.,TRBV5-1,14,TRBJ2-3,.,TGCGCCAGCAGCTTGGCCGGTGGCACAGATACGCAGTATTTT,CASSLAGGTDTQYF
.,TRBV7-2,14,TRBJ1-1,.,TGTGCCAGCAGCACGGGACACCCGTCGACTGAAGCTTTCTTT,CASSTGHPSTEAFF
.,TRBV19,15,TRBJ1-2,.,TGTGCCAGTAAGAGCGGGGCCTTAGCTAACTATGGCTACACCTTC,CASKSGALANYGYTF
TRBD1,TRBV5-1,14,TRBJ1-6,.,TGCGCCAGCAGCTTGAACAGGGGGAATTCACCCCTCCACTTT,CASSLNRGNSPLHF
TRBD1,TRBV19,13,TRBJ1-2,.,TGTGCCAGTAGTTTAGACAGGGGATATGGCTACACCTTC,CASSLDRGYGYTF
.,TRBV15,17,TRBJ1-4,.,TGTGCCACCAGCAGTCACACCTCAGGCTATGGGAATGAAAAACTGTTTTTT,CATSSHTSGYGNEKLFF
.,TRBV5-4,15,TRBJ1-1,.,TGTGCCAGCAGCTTGGCCGCCGGGCGGGACACTGAAGCTTTCTTT,CASSLAAGRDTEAFF
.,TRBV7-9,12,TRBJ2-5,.,TGTGCCAGCAGCCCCCTCAGGGAGACCCAGTACTTC,CASSPLRETQYF
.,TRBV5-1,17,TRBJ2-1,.,TGCGCCAGCAGACCACAGCCGGACAGCTGGCAGCACAATGAGCAGTTCTTC,CASRPQPDSWQHNEQFF
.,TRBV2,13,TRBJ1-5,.,TGTGCCACTCAGGGCGTTGGCAATCAGCCCCAGCATTTT,CATQGVGNQPQHF
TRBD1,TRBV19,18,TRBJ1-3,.,TGTGCCAGTAGTTCACGGACAGGTTCGAGTATTTCGGGAAACACCATATATTTT,CASSSRTGSSISGNTIYF
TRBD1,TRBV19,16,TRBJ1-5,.,TGTGCCAGTAGTTTCAACCGGGACAGGGGGCTTACATCCCAGCATTTT,CASSFNRDRGLTSQHF
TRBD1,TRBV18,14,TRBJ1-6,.,TGTGCCAGCTCACCGACAGGGACTAATTCACCCCTCCACTTT,CASSPTGTNSPLHF
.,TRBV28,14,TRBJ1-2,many,TGTGCCAGCAGTTTGGGCATCGGACAGTCTGGCTACACCTTC,CASSLGIGQSGYTF
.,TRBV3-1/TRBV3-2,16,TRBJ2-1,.,TGTGCCAGCAGCCAAGCGTCCGCGGCGCGCTACAATGAGCAGTTCTTC,CASSQASAARYNEQFF
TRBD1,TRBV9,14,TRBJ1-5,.,TGTGCCAGCAGCCCGCGACAGGGCCCCGGGCCCCAGCATTTT,CASSPRQGPGPQHF
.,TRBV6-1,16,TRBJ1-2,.,TGTGCCAGCAGTGAACTTGCAGTTGGCGGGGCGCAGGGCTACACCTTC,CASSELAVGGAQGYTF
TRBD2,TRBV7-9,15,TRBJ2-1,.,TGTGCCAGCAGCGGACTAGCGGGAGGGCGGCATGAGCAGTTCTTC,CASSGLAGGRHEQFF
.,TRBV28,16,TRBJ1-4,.,TGTGCCAGCAGTTTTAGGCCCGGGACATGGGGTGAAAAACTGTTTTTT,CASSFRPGTWGEKLFF
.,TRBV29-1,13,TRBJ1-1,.,TGCAGCGTTAGAGTCCAAGAGAACACTGAAGCTTTCTTT,CSVRVQENTEAFF
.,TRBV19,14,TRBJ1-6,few,TGTGCCAGTACGCAGGGGCCCCATAATTCACCCCTCCACTTT,CASTQGPHNSPLHF
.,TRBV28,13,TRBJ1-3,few,TGTGCCAGCTTTCAGGGTTCTGGAAACACCATATATTTT,CASFQGSGNTIYF
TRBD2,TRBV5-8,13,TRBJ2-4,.,TGTGCCACTCCGCTAGCGGAGAAAAACATTCAGTACTTC,CATPLAEKNIQYF
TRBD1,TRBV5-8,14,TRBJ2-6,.,TGTGCCGGGACAGGGCGGACTGGGGCCAACGTCCTGACTTTC,CAGTGRTGANVLTF
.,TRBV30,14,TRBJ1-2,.,TGTGCCGGGAGGACAGTAGGCCGATTTTATGGCTACACCTTC,CAGRTVGRFYGYTF
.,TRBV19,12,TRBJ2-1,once,TGTGCCAGTAGCGAGCGGAACAATGAGCAGTTCTTC,CASSERNNEQFF
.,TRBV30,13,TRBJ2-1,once,TGTGCCTGGGGCTACGGGTCTTACAATGAGCAGTTCTTC,CAWGYGSYNEQFF